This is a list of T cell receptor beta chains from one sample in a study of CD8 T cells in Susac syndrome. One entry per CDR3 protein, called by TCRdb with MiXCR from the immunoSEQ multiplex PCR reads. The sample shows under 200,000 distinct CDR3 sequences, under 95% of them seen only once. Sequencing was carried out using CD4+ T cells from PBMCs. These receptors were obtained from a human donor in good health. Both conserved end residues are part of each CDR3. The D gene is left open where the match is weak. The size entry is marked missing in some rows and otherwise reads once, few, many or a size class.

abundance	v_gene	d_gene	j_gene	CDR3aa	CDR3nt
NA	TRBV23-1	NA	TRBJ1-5	CASSHGWDVNSNQPQHF	TGCGCCAGCAGTCACGGCTGGGACGTGAATAGCAATCAGCCCCAGCATTTT
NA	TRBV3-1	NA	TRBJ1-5	CASSQDGGSNQPQHF	TGTGCCAGCAGCCAAGATGGGGGTAGCAATCAGCCCCAGCATTTT
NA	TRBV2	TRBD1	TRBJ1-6	CASRGTGGNSPLHF	TGTGCCAGCAGGGGGACAGGTGGAAATTCACCCCTCCACTTT
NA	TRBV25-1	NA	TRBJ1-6	CASSEYIGPGGSPLHF	TGTGCCAGCAGTGAATATATAGGACCGGGGGGATCACCCCTCCACTTT
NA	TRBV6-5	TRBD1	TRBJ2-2	CASNQDRADTGELVF	TGTGCCAGTAATCAAGACAGGGCGGACACCGGGGAGCTGGTTTTT
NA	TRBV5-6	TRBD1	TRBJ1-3	CASSLPQGAGNTIYF	TGTGCCAGCAGCTTACCGCAGGGGGCTGGAAACACCATATATTTT
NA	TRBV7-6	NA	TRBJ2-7	CASSPLDQEQYF	TGTGCCAGCAGCCCCTTAGACCAAGAGCAGTACTTC
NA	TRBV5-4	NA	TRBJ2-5	CASSLGSTKETQYF	TGTGCCAGCAGCTTAGGCAGCACTAAAGAGACCCAGTACTTC
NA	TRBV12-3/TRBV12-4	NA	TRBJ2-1	CASSFPGKQFF	TGTGCCAGCAGTTTCCCGGGTAAGCAGTTCTTC
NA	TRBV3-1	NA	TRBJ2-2	CASSPRAGGELFF	TGTGCCAGCAGCCCAAGAGCTGGCGGGGAGCTGTTTTTT
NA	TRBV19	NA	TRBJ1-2	CASARDWRVYGYTF	TGTGCCAGTGCGCGGGACTGGAGGGTGTATGGCTACACCTTC
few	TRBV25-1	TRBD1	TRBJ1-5	CASSDWTGGNQPQHF	TGTGCCAGCAGTGACTGGACAGGGGGAAATCAGCCCCAGCATTTT
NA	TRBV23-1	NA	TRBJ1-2	CASRRTVHGYTF	TGCGCCAGCCGAAGGACGGTCCATGGCTACACCTTC
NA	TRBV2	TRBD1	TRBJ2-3	CASRPDRGPDTQYF	TGTGCCAGCAGGCCCGACAGGGGGCCAGATACGCAGTATTTT
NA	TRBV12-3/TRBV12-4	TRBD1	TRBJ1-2	CASTPWTGTYGYTF	TGTGCCAGCACTCCCTGGACAGGGACCTATGGCTACACCTTC
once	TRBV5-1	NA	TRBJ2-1	CASSSDYSSYNEQFF	TGCGCCAGCAGCTCAGACTATAGCTCCTACAATGAGCAGTTCTTC
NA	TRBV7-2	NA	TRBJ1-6	CASSFYRYNSPLHF	TGTGCCAGCAGCTTTTATCGGTATAATTCACCCCTCCACTTT
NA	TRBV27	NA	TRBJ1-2	CASSFRQATYGYTF	TGTGCCAGCAGTTTTCGACAGGCCACCTATGGCTACACCTTC
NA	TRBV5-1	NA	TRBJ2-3	CASSSPGGTDTQYF	TGCGCCAGCAGCTCGCCAGGGGGGACAGATACGCAGTATTTT
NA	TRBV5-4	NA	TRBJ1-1	CASSLQGVLTEAFF	TGTGCCAGCAGCTTGCAAGGGGTATTGACTGAAGCTTTCTTT
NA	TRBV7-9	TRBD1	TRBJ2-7	CASMSAGGREQYF	TGTGCCAGCATGTCCGCAGGGGGCCGCGAGCAGTACTTC
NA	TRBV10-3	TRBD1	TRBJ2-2	CAIRGQGDTGELFF	TGTGCCATCAGAGGACAGGGCGACACCGGGGAGCTGTTTTTT
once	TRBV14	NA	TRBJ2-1	CASSQDFVGPGYNEQFF	TGTGCCAGCAGCCAAGATTTCGTGGGGCCGGGATATAATGAGCAGTTCTTC
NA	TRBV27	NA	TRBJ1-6	CASSLSPNSPLHF	TGTGCCAGCAGTTTATCCCCTAATTCACCCCTCCACTTT
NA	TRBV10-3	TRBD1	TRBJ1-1	CATRQGAGNTEAFF	TGTGCCACTCGACAGGGGGCGGGGAACACTGAAGCTTTCTTT
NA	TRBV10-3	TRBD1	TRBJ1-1	CAPITLTGGPDTEAFF	TGTGCCCCCATCACCCTGACAGGGGGACCCGACACTGAAGCTTTCTTT
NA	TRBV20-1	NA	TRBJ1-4	CSAPDGDVGGVFF	TGCAGTGCTCCCGACGGGGACGTTGGGGGGGTGTTTTTT
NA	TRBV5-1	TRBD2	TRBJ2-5	CASSRAGGVGETQYF	TGCGCCAGCAGCCGTGCGGGGGGGGTCGGGGAGACCCAGTACTTC
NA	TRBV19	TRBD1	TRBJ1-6	CASSPRDSTGGSPLHF	TGTGCCAGTAGTCCACGGGACAGCACCGGGGGTTCACCCCTCCACTTT
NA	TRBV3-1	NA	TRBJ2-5	CASSQREGTQYF	TGTGCCAGCAGCCAACGAGAAGGGACCCAGTACTTC
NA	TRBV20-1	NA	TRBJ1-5	CSARGHDQPQHF	TGCAGTGCTAGGGGACATGATCAGCCCCAGCATTTT
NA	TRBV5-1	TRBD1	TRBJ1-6	CASSRHTGGDNSPLHF	TGCGCCAGCAGCCGTCATACAGGGGGGGATAATTCACCCCTCCACTTT
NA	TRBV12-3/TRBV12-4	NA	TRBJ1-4	CASRGRGLDGEKLFF	TGTGCCAGCAGGGGCAGGGGCCTGGACGGTGAAAAACTGTTTTTT
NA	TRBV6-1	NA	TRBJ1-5	CASRGNQPQHF	TGTGCCAGCCGTGGGAATCAGCCCCAGCATTTT
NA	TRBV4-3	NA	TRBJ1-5	CASSQDRGSGPQHF	TGCGCCAGCAGCCAAGATAGGGGGTCTGGGCCCCAGCATTTT
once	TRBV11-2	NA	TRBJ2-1	CASSLDLRAEQFF	TGTGCCAGCAGCTTAGATTTACGCGCTGAGCAGTTCTTC
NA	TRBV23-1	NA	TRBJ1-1	CASSQSAGRGTEAFF	TGCGCCAGCAGTCAATCTGCCGGGCGAGGCACTGAAGCTTTCTTT
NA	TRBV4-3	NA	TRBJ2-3	CASSQELRADTQYF	TGCGCCAGCAGCCAGGAGCTAAGAGCAGATACGCAGTATTTT
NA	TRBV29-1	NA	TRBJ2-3	CSVPDASDTQYF	TGCAGCGTTCCGGACGCCTCAGATACGCAGTATTTT
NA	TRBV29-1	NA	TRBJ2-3	CSVGPRVPVMAQYF	TGCAGCGTTGGCCCTAGGGTCCCGGTGATGGCGCAGTATTTT
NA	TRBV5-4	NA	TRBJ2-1	CASSPRDNLNNEQFF	TGTGCCAGCAGCCCTAGAGACAACCTTAACAATGAGCAGTTCTTC
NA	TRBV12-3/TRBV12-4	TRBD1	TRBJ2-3	CASSRTGNTDTQYF	TGTGCCAGCAGTCGGACAGGGAACACAGATACGCAGTATTTT
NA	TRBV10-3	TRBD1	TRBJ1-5	CAISESRQGNGQPQHF	TGTGCCATCAGTGAGTCTAGACAGGGGAATGGTCAGCCCCAGCATTTT
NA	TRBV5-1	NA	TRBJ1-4	CASRRWGAGTNEKLFF	TGCGCCAGCAGGAGGTGGGGCGCCGGAACTAATGAAAAACTGTTTTTT
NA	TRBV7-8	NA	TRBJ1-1	CASSLGSGAFF	TGTGCCAGCAGCTTAGGGTCGGGAGCTTTCTTT
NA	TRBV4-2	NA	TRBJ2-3	CASSQDPGADTQYF	TGTGCCAGCAGCCAAGATCCGGGCGCAGATACGCAGTATTTT
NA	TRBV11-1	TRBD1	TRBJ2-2	CASSETDRVWDTGELFF	TGTGCCAGCAGCGAAACGGACAGGGTGTGGGACACCGGGGAGCTGTTTTTT
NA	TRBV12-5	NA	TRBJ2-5	CASGLVGSPRETQYF	TGTGCTAGTGGTTTGGTAGGATCCCCCCGAGAGACCCAGTACTTC
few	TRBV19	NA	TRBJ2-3	CASSPLGASTDTQYF	TGTGCCAGTAGCCCCCTTGGAGCGAGCACAGATACGCAGTATTTT
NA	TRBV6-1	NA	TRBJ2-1	CASNVYNEQFF	TGTGCCAGCAACGTCTACAATGAGCAGTTCTTC
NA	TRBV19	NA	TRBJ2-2	CASTFGKGGNTGELFF	TGTGCCAGTACCTTTGGAAAAGGAGGGAACACCGGGGAGCTGTTTTTT
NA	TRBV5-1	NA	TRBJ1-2	CASTPTGSYGYTF	TGCGCCAGCACCCCCACAGGGAGCTATGGCTACACCTTC
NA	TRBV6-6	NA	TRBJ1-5	CASSPGREGNQPQHF	TGTGCCAGCAGCCCCGGCCGGGAGGGCAATCAGCCCCAGCATTTT
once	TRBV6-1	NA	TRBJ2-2	CASRARTNTGELFF	TGTGCCAGCAGGGCCCGAACTAACACCGGGGAGCTGTTTTTT
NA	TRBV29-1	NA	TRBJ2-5	CSVEVEQETQYF	TGCAGCGTTGAAGTCGAACAAGAGACCCAGTACTTC